This passage covers 10 T cell receptor beta chains from one sample sequenced in a study of blood T cell repertoires in COVID-19. Using immunoSEQ multiplex PCR, the repertoire was profiled, and TCRdb retains in-frame clones only, with some absent. Of roughly 100,000 clones listed, around 81% are singletons. The sample was peripheral blood. The source of these receptors is a man between 60 and 75 years old with acute or convalescent COVID-19.

This clone was counted between two and nine times. The chain is built from TRBV7-9 and TRBJ1-1, with unresolved D. The V and J ends lost 5 bases and 7 bases respectively, with 14 bases between them. There are 13 residues in the CDR3. Germline loops: CDR1 SEHNR, CDR2 FQNEAQ (reference sequence). The CDR3 DNA is TGTGCCAGCAGCCCACTCGGGAGAGATGAAGCTTTCTTT. Encoded protein: CASSPLGRDEAFF.

The chain links TRBV5-1 to TRBJ1-3; D might be TRBD1 (5 bases). The CDR3 totals 15 residues. The ends were cut back, 4 bases at V and 2 bases at J, with 13 bases in the middle. CDR1 SGHRS and CDR2 YFSETQ come from the germline V gene. CDR3 residues: CASSIGQVTGNTIYF. CDR3 sequence (DNA): TGCGCCAGCAGCATCGGACAAGTAACTGGAAACACCATATATTTT.

The rearrangement joins TRBV6-1 to TRBJ1-4; D possibly corresponds to TRBD1 (5 bases). Germline CDR1 is MNHNS and CDR2 is SASEGT. This CDR3 spans 15 amino acids. The V and J ends lost 0 bases and 7 bases respectively, with 12 bases between them. CDR3 bases: TGTGCCAGCAGTGAAGCAGGAAGGGGCCGTGAAAAACTGTTTTTT. Translation: CASSEAGRGREKLFF.

This chain joins TRBV7-9 and TRBJ1-1; D possibly corresponds to TRBD1 (5 bases). V lost 1 base, J lost 2 bases, and 14 bases lay in between. This CDR3 has 16 residues. Germline V lookup: CDR1 SEHNR, CDR2 FQNEAQ (reference sequence). The CDR3 DNA follows: TGTGCCAGCAGCTTAGGGGCCCCGGGACTCAACACTGAAGCTTTCTTT. It specifies CASSLGAPGLNTEAFF.

This clone was counted between two and nine times. This sequence joins TRBV19 and TRBJ1-2; D uncertain. This CDR3 region has 15 residues. Germline V lookup: CDR1 LNHDA, CDR2 SQIVND (reference sequence). With 5 bases removed from V and 4 bases from J, the gap between germline ends came to 17 bases. As DNA, the CDR3 is TGTGCCAGTAGTGTTACCTTGGCTGCGGGCTATGGCTACACCTTC. It codes for CASSVTLAAGYGYTF. Full variable domain (remainder filled in from reference TRBV19 and TRBJ1-2): DGGITQSPKYLFRKEGQNVTLSCEQNLNHDAMYWYRQDPGQGLRLIYYSQIVNDFQKGDIAEGYSVSREKKESFPLTVTSAQKNPTAFYLCASSVTLAAGYGYTFGSGTRLTVV.

This clone was counted a few times. The chain recombines TRBV6-1 with TRBJ2-1; 9 bases map to TRBD1. V gave up 1 base and J gave up 6 bases; unmatched junction bases: 13. Germline CDR1 is MNHNS and CDR2 is SASEGT. The CDR3 contains 18 residues. CDR3 nucleotide sequence: TGTGCCAGCAGTGAAGACCTCTACATGGGACAGGGAATCAATGAGCAGTTCTTC. Translation gives CASSEDLYMGQGINEQFF.

V usage is TRBV27 and J usage is TRBJ2-1, with D maybe TRBD1 (5 bases). Trimming pared 5 bases from V and 8 bases from J, leaving 19 bases between. This CDR3 comprises 15 residues. From germline, CDR1 is MNHEY and CDR2 SMNVEV (reference sequence). The CDR3 is CASSILGRDYDEQFF. CDR3 DNA sequence: TGTGCCAGCAGTATCTTGGGCAGGGATTATGATGAGCAGTTCTTC.

The chain uses TRBV10-3 and TRBJ1-4; D not certain. V was trimmed by 0 bases and J by 8 bases, leaving 7 bases between them. The CDR3 is made up of 13 amino acids. Germline lookup yields CDR1 ENHRY and CDR2 SYGVKD. The CDR3 loop reads CAISESILEKLFF. The DNA for the CDR3 is TGTGCCATCAGTGAGTCCATCCTAGAAAAACTGTTTTTT.

This rearrangement joins TRBV6-5 to TRBJ2-5; D is unclear. V was clipped by 7 bases and J by 4 bases, with 10 bases between them. CDR1 is MNHEY and CDR2 is SVGAGI in the germline V gene. CDR3 size: 12 residues. CDR3 DNA: TGTGCCAGCACCCTAACTGGAGAGACCCAGTACTTC. Amino acid sequence: CASTLTGETQYF.

The chain has TRBV28 and TRBJ1-1, with 8 bases fitting TRBD1. Germline CDR1 and CDR2: MDHEN and SYDVKM. This CDR3 is 12 amino acids long. The V and J ends lost 1 base and 11 bases, in that order; junction bases with no gene match: 3. DNA for the CDR3: TGTGCCAGCAGTTTATACAGGGGGAGGGCTTTCTTT. Amino acid sequence: CASSLYRGRAFF.